Shown below are 15 T cell receptor beta chains from a single sample sequenced in a study of STAT3 mutations in large granular lymphocyte leukemia (dated by TCRdb to between 2018 and 2021). General findings and caveats noted by the study authors: Every T-LGLL patient showed at least one immunodominant TCRbeta clonotype, and about half showed multiple immunodominant subclonotypes.

These receptors have no known antigen. The library was made by the immunoSEQ multiplex PCR assay. TCRdb's version of the immuneACCESS table is confined to in-frame rearrangements and falls short of the full clone set. An unresolved V gene accounts for under half of the shortfall where checked; the remainder is of unknown origin. The sample yields some 10,000 clones; around 52% were counted once. 9% of the sample is in the top ten clones. Sequenced material: peripheral blood mononuclear cells. Receptor source: a boy aged 5-17 years with T-cell large granular lymphocyte leukemia. Some clones in this sample may be carry-over from other donors' samples. The age is the age at diagnosis.

The rearrangement uses TRBV5-1 and TRBJ2-3; D assignment may be TRBD1 or TRBD2 (5 bases each). Germline CDR1 is SGHRS and CDR2 is YFSETQ. This CDR3 is 13 amino acids long. V gave up 4 bases and J gave up 8 bases, with 14 bases separating them. The CDR3, as DNA: TGCGCCAGCAGCCGGGACCGAGAAGGTACGCAGTATTTT. Protein sequence: CASSRDREGTQYF. The variable domain in full, completed from reference TRBV5-1 and TRBJ2-3, reads KAGVTQTPRYLIKTRGQQVTLSCSPISGHRSVSWYQQTPGQGLQFLFEYFSETQRNKGNFPGRFSGRQFSNSRSEMNVSTLELGDSALYLCASSRDREGTQYFGPGTRLTVL.

CDR3 sequence reads: CASSLGGPNYGYTF. The CDR3 nucleotides read TGTGCCAGCAGCTTAGGGGGACCGAATTATGGCTACACCTTC. This chain links TRBV7-2 with TRBJ1-2, with a possible D match to TRBD1 (5 bases). Germline V CDR1 and CDR2: SGHTA, FQGNSA. V was clipped by 1 base and J by 5 bases, with 11 bases between them. This CDR3 region has 14 residues.

The chain joins TRBV5-1 to TRBJ1-4; no clear D gene. The CDR3 extends over 15 amino acids. The germline V gene has CDR1 SGHRS and CDR2 YFSETQ. V was clipped by 1 base and J by 5 bases, with 12 bases between them. The chain's CDR3 is CASSLFIGENEKLFF. CDR3 DNA sequence: TGCGCCAGCAGCTTGTTTATCGGGGAGAATGAAAAACTGTTTTTT.

CDR3 region: CAWSPRGVWTDTQYF. CDR3 bases: TGTGCCTGGAGTCCTCGAGGGGTTTGGACAGATACGCAGTATTTT. The chain carries TRBV30 and TRBJ2-3; either TRBD1 or TRBD2 may fit D (5 bases each). The germline gives CDR1 GTSNPN, CDR2 SVGIG (reference sequence). V was cut by 2 bases and J by 3 bases, with 15 bases left in between. This CDR3 contains 15 residues.

In this sample, this clone turned up once. This chain joins TRBV30 and TRBJ2-7; D unresolved. The CDR3 totals 11 residues. With 5 bases removed from V and 4 bases from J, the gap between germline ends came to 9 bases. Germline values: CDR1 GTSNPN, CDR2 SVGIG (reference sequence). CDR3 amino acids: CAWATAYEQYF. The CDR3 coding sequence is TGTGCCTGGGCTACAGCTTACGAGCAGTACTTC.

This clone was seen a few times. The CDR3 sequence: CASDVQAKNIQYF. As DNA, the CDR3 is TGCGCCAGCGACGTGCAAGCCAAAAACATTCAGTACTTC. The chain employs TRBV5-1 and TRBJ2-4, with D unresolved. The V gene's germline CDR1 is SGHRS and CDR2 YFSETQ. The V gene lost 7 bases and the J gene lost 0 bases, with 8 bases spanning the gap. The CDR3 is 13 amino acids.

This clone came up a few times. This rearrangement joins TRBV29-1 to TRBJ1-1; D is unclear. The CDR3 length is 13 residues. CDR1 and CDR2 (germline): SQVTM, ANQGSEA. The V gene lost 6 bases and the J gene lost 5 bases, with 16 bases spanning the gap. The DNA for the CDR3 is TGCAGCGTCCGTGGGCAGGCTGGTACTGAAGCTTTCTTT. Its translation: CSVRGQAGTEAFF.

This clone was seen more than once but under ten times. The CDR3: CASSLVAAPYEQYF. The CDR3 DNA reads TGTGCCAGCAGCTTAGTTGCAGCCCCCTACGAGCAGTACTTC. The chain links TRBV5-6 to TRBJ2-7, with D hard to call. The CDR3 spans 14 residues. Trimming cost V 2 bases and J 2 bases, with 11 bases left between them. Germline V gives CDR1 SGHDT, CDR2 YYEEEE.

This clone was counted only a few times. CDR3 bases: TGTGCCAGTAAATCCCGGGGGGACTTTCATCAGCCCCAGCATTTT. Protein: CASKSRGDFHQPQHF. The V and J genes are TRBV19 and TRBJ1-5; D perhaps matches TRBD1 (5 bases). Trimming shortened V by 7 bases and J by 5 bases, and 18 bases separated the two germline ends. The CDR3 contains 15 residues. Germline V lookup: CDR1 LNHDA, CDR2 SQIVND (reference sequence).

The J gene is TRBJ2-5, the V gene TRBV7-8; 7 bases match TRBD1. Germline V gene sequence: CDR1 SGHVS, CDR2 FQNEAQ. The V and J ends lost 5 bases and 5 bases, in that order; junction bases with no gene match: 11. The CDR3 is 15 residues long. The CDR3 loop reads CASSHPGGALETQYF. The CDR3, as DNA: TGTGCCAGCAGCCACCCAGGGGGAGCTCTGGAGACCCAGTACTTC.

This rearrangement joins TRBV29-1 to TRBJ2-7; the D gene is possibly TRBD2 (5 bases). Germline lookup yields CDR1 SQVTM and CDR2 ANQGSEA. Trimming left V 4 bases short and J 0 bases short, with 10 bases between. CDR3 length equals 13 residues. The CDR3 loop is CSVVERSSYEQYF. CDR3 DNA sequence: TGCAGCGTTGTTGAGCGGAGCTCCTACGAGCAGTACTTC.

This clone was counted only a few times. The chain carries TRBV5-1 and TRBJ1-5; 7 bases match TRBD1. The junction had 8 bases not matched to a gene; V was cut back by 0 bases and J by 5 bases. The length of the CDR3 is 16 residues. Germline CDR1 and CDR2: SGHRS and YFSETQ. The CDR3 reads CASSLGGQVADQPQHF. Written as DNA, the CDR3 is TGCGCCAGCAGCTTGGGCGGACAGGTCGCAGATCAGCCCCAGCATTTT. The entire variable domain, with the rest obtained from reference TRBV5-1 and TRBJ1-5, is as follows: KAGVTQTPRYLIKTRGQQVTLSCSPISGHRSVSWYQQTPGQGLQFLFEYFSETQRNKGNFPGRFSGRQFSNSRSEMNVSTLELGDSALYLCASSLGGQVADQPQHFGDGTRLSIL.

The chain recombines TRBV7-9 with TRBJ2-1; 15 bases agree with TRBD2. Germline CDR1 reads SEHNR; CDR2 reads FQNEAQ (reference sequence). CDR3 size: 19 residues. After removal of 1 base from V and 7 bases from J, the junction contained 11 bases not matched to a gene. The CDR3 loop reads CASSLVMGLAGGRRNEQFF. The DNA of the CDR3 is TGTGCCAGCAGCTTAGTGATGGGACTAGCGGGAGGTCGTCGAAATGAGCAGTTCTTC.

CDR3 amino acids: CASRGLEQFF. The CDR3 nucleotides are TGTGCCAGCCGCGGGCTTGAGCAGTTCTTC. This chain uses TRBV6-6 with TRBJ2-1; tentative D call: TRBD2 (5 bases). The CDR3 totals 10 residues. The V end lost 8 bases, the J end lost 9 bases, and 8 bases lay between the germline ends. Looked up from germline, CDR1 is MNHNY and CDR2 is SVGAGI (reference sequence).

The chain has TRBV5-1 and TRBJ2-1; no clear D gene. There are 15 residues in the CDR3. The V end was cut by 0 bases, the J end by 5 bases, with 12 bases between. Germline CDR1 and CDR2: SGHRS and YFSETQ. The CDR3 sequence: CASSLEGPEDNEQFF. CDR3 DNA sequence: TGCGCCAGCAGCTTGGAAGGTCCGGAAGACAATGAGCAGTTCTTC.